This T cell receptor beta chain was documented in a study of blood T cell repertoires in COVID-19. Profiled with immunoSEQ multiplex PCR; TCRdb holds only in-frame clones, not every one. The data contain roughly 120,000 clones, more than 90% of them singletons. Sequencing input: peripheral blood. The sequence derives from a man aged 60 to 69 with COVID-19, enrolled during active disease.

CDR3 DNA: TGTGCCTGGACACGGGACAGGGGATACACCGGGGAGCTGTTTTTT. As protein: CAWTRDRGYTGELFF. The chain combines TRBV30 with TRBJ2-2, with 10 bases that match TRBD1. CDR3 length: 15 amino acids. CDR1 and CDR2 (germline): GTSNPN, SVGIG (reference sequence). The V and J ends lost 4 bases and 3 bases, in that order; junction bases with no gene match: 5.